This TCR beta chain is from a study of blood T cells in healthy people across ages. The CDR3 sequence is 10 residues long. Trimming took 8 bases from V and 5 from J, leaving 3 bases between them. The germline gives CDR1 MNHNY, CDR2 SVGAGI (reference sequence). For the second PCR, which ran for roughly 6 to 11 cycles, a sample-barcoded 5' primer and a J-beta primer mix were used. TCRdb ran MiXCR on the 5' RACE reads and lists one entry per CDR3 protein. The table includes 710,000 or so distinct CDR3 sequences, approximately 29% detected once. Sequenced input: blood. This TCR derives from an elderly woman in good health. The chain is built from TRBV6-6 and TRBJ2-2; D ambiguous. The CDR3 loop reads CASRTGELFF. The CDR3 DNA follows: TGTGCCAGCCGGACCGGGGAGCTGTTTTTT.